This entry lists 7 T cell receptor beta chains sequenced from one sample in a study of regulatory T cells in long-lasting Graves disease. Arm-PCR of CDR3 regions and iRepertoire HTBI primers were used to build TCR beta libraries. MiXCR, run by TCRdb on the multiplex PCR reads, gives a single entry per CDR3 protein. The data show about 530,000 distinct CDR3 sequences, roughly a sixth seen once. Time point given: newly diagnosed GD, antithyroid drugs for less than 3 months. The TCR library used RNA extracted from PBMCs. The sample was also reused in another study, on T cells in Graves' hyperthyroidism and ophthalmopathy.

The sequencing here drew on peripheral blood mononuclear cells (PBMCs), taken at new diagnosis, from a patient treated with antithyroid drugs. These receptors came from a woman between 40 and 65 years old with Graves disease.

This clonotype appeared many times. The V call is TRBV28, the J call TRBJ2-1; 9 positions agree with TRBD2. The CDR3 runs 16 residues. J gave up 9 bases and V 6 bases, and 15 bases lay outside the gene matches. Germline loops: CDR1 MDHEN, CDR2 SYDVKM. CDR3 region: CASSPTGTSIRREQFF. DNA for the CDR3: TGTGCCAGCAGCCCCACCGGGACTAGCATCAGGCGTGAGCAGTTCTTC.

This clonotype was counted a few times. The gene calls are TRBV19 and TRBJ1-6; a weak D match, TRBD1 (6 bases). Germline CDR1 is LNHDA and CDR2 is SQIVND (reference sequence). The ends were cut back, 6 bases at V and 6 bases at J, with 9 bases in the middle. This CDR3 spans 13 amino acids. CDR3 coding DNA: TGTGCCAGTAGGATACAGGGTAATTCACCCCTCCACTTT. It is translated as CASRIQGNSPLHF.

This clonotype showed up just a few times. This chain connects TRBV7-9 to TRBJ1-1; 7 bases are a match to TRBD1. CDR1 and CDR2 (germline): SEHNR, FQNEAQ (reference sequence). J was trimmed by 5 bases and V by 5 bases; bases with no gene match: 11. The CDR3 is made up of 15 amino acids. CDR3 sequence: CASSPPGGFSTEAFF. DNA of the CDR3: TGTGCCAGCAGCCCACCAGGGGGATTCAGTACTGAAGCTTTCTTT.

In this sample, this clonotype turned up many times. This chain links TRBV20-1 with TRBJ2-5, with a possible D match to TRBD2 (5 bases). The CDR3 is made up of 11 amino acids. Trimming took 3 bases from V and 9 from J, leaving 11 bases between them. CDR1 DFQATT and CDR2 SNEGSKA come from the germline V gene (reference sequence). The CDR3, as DNA: TGCAGTGCTAGCAACGGGGTGGCCCAGTACTTC. Translating gives CSASNGVAQYF.

The chain joins TRBV20-1 to TRBJ2-1; 12 bases agree with TRBD2. This CDR3 is 15 amino acids long. V was pared by 8 bases and J by 0 bases, with 5 bases of the junction left unmatched. In germline, CDR1 is DFQATT, CDR2 SNEGSKA (reference sequence). CDR3 amino acids: CSRTSGGSSYNEQFF. CDR3 DNA sequence: TGCAGTCGCACTAGCGGGGGGAGCTCCTACAATGAGCAGTTCTTC.

The table lists this clonotype with many counts. The CDR3 is CSAVQPGAYGYTF. The CDR3 coding sequence is TGCAGCGCTGTTCAGCCCGGGGCCTATGGCTACACCTTC. The chain uses TRBV29-1 and TRBJ1-2; TRBD1 might be the D (5 bases). Germline CDR1 reads SQVTM; CDR2 reads ANQGSEA. Trimming removed 7 bases from V and 4 bases from J, with 16 bases in between. The CDR3 contains 13 residues.

In its sample, this clonotype was seen many times. The chain joins TRBV20-1 to TRBJ2-3; 14 nucleotides match TRBD2. The CDR3 totals 16 residues. Per the germline V gene, CDR1 is DFQATT and CDR2 is SNEGSKA (reference sequence). Unmatched junction bases numbered 10, after V lost 6 bases and J lost 5 bases. The CDR3 bases are TGCAGTGCCCCGGGACTAGCGGGGGCCCAAGGAGATACGCAGTATTTT. It is translated as CSAPGLAGAQGDTQYF.